The source of this T cell receptor beta chain is a study of shared clonotypes between healthy human individuals. Looking at the study overall: Every donor yielded three CD4 naive, three CD4 memory, two CD8 naive and one CD8 memory plate.

This clone was seen a single time. The repertoire was sequenced with immunoSEQ multiplex PCR; TCRdb's copy has only in-frame clones and lacks some. The table shows millions of clones, with roughly nine tenths occurring only once. CD4+ cell separation produced CD45RA+ naive and CD45RA-negative memory subsets. Sequencing used naive CD4+ T cells sorted from blood. Documented subset: CD45RA+ positively selected. The receptor comes from a man aged 18 to 29 in good health.

The CDR3 DNA reads as TGTGCCAGCAGCTTAGAAGGGTTGGGGGTCGAGCAGTACTTC. It is translated as CASSLEGLGVEQYF. This chain connects TRBV7-2 to TRBJ2-7, with D possibly being TRBD1 or TRBD2 (5 bases each). The CDR3 is 14 amino acids. Germline CDR1 and CDR2: SGHTA and FQGNSA. V dropped 1 base and J dropped 6 bases, with 13 bases sitting between them.